The 16 T cell receptor beta chains in this list originate from one sample, sequenced in a study of T cells in Graves' hyperthyroidism and ophthalmopathy. Amplified TCR beta CDR3 regions came from RNA transcripts. The primer set for the first-round RT-PCR of the TCR CDR3 was HTBI. One entry per CDR3 protein results from TCRdb running MiXCR on the multiplex PCR reads. There are a few hundred thousand distinct CDR3 sequences in the sample; less than 20% occur only once, and 7.5% to 9% lies in the top ten. Sequenced sample: blood. These receptors were obtained from a woman under 30 with Graves' hyperthyroidism.

The chain recombines TRBV5-1 with TRBJ2-2; no firm D call. V dropped 5 bases and J dropped 3 bases, with 11 bases sitting between them. CDR1 is SGHRS, CDR2 YFSETQ, per germline. The CDR3 totals 14 residues. The CDR3 reads CASRRLSDTGELFF. CDR3 DNA: TGCGCCAGCAGGCGACTGAGCGACACCGGGGAGCTGTTTTTT. Filled out from reference TRBV5-1 and TRBJ2-2, the complete variable domain reads KAGVTQTPRYLIKTRGQQVTLSCSPISGHRSVSWYQQTPGQGLQFLFEYFSETQRNKGNFPGRFSGRQFSNSRSEMNVSTLELGDSALYLCASRRLSDTGELFFGEGSRLTVL.

The V and J genes are TRBV5-6 and TRBJ2-5; D unresolved. The CDR3 loop spans 13 amino acids. Germline V CDR1 and CDR2: SGHDT, YYEEEE. With 4 bases removed from V and 0 bases from J, the gap between germline ends came to 7 bases. The DNA of the CDR3 is TGTGCCAGCAGCCGGATCTACCAAGAGACCCAGTACTTC. It is translated as CASSRIYQETQYF. The complete variable domain, with remaining parts taken from reference TRBV5-6 and TRBJ2-5, reads DAGVTQSPTHLIKTRGQQVTLRCSPKSGHDTVSWYQQALGQGPQFIFQYYEEEERQRGNFPDRFSGHQFPNYSSELNVNALLLGDSALYLCASSRIYQETQYFGPGTRLLVL.

This chain connects TRBV6-1 to TRBJ2-6; D might be TRBD1 (6 bases). Germline V gene data show CDR1 as MNHNS and CDR2 as SASEGT. The V gene lost 5 bases and the J gene lost 0 bases, with 8 bases spanning the gap. The CDR3 has 15 residues. This CDR3 reads CASSHRASGANVLTF. The DNA for the CDR3 is TGTGCCAGCAGTCACAGGGCCTCTGGGGCCAACGTCCTGACTTTC.

The table lists this clonotype with many counts. V and J are TRBV11-1 and TRBJ2-3; TRBD2 matches at 9 bases. Germline-derived CDR1 and CDR2 are SGHAT and FQDESV (reference sequence). The CDR3 totals 18 residues. With V trimmed by 3 bases and J by 3 bases, 13 bases remained unmatched. The DNA of the CDR3 is TGTGCCAGCAGCTTGGGGCTAGCGGGGACCGTGGGAACAGATACGCAGTATTTT. Translating gives CASSLGLAGTVGTDTQYF.

This clonotype has ten or more counts. V usage is TRBV4-2 and J usage is TRBJ2-7, with D perhaps matching TRBD1 (6 bases). Germline V CDR1 and CDR2: LGHNA, YNFKEQ. The length of the CDR3 is 15 residues. V was pared by 1 base and J by 2 bases, with 12 bases between. CDR3 sequence (DNA): TGTGCCAGCAGCCAAGCAGGAGAGGGGGCCTACGAGCAGTACTTC. This gives the protein CASSQAGEGAYEQYF.

The V and J genes are TRBV7-2 and TRBJ2-1, with 7 bases aligning to TRBD1. Looked up from germline, CDR1 is SGHTA and CDR2 is FQGNSA. The CDR3 has 14 residues. J was trimmed by 4 bases and V by 6 bases; bases with no gene match: 6. The CDR3 loop is CASRKPGQYNEQFF. The DNA of the CDR3 is TGTGCCAGCAGAAAACCGGGACAGTACAATGAGCAGTTCTTC.

The rearrangement joins TRBV27 to TRBJ1-1; D uncertain. Germline V lookup: CDR1 MNHEY, CDR2 SMNVEV (reference sequence). V lost 6 bases and J 1 base, leaving 15 bases between the germline ends. This CDR3 contains 15 residues. CDR3 region: CASSPAAEQNTEAFF. The CDR3 nucleotides are TGTGCCAGCAGCCCCGCGGCCGAACAGAACACTGAAGCTTTCTTT.

This clonotype was counted at least ten times. The chain uses TRBV12-3 or TRBV12-4 and TRBJ2-3; 9 bases align to TRBD1. The CDR3 has 14 residues. With V trimmed by 5 bases and J by 1 base, 1 base remained unmatched. Here the CDR3 DNA reads TGTGCCAGCAGTCGGGACAGGGGCACAGATACGCAGTATTTT. Translating it yields CASSRDRGTDTQYF.

The chain combines TRBV9 with TRBJ1-1, with D hard to call. The CDR3 is 13 amino acids. Trimming stripped 3 bases from V and 8 bases from J, with 14 bases between. Germline V lookup: CDR1 SGDLS, CDR2 YYNGEE. CDR3 DNA sequence: TGTGCCAGCAGCGGGGAATGGGGAGGAGAAGCTTTCTTT. Translation: CASSGEWGGEAFF.

As concerns this clonotype: A much larger clonotype is one base distant, so this may be a read error. This sequence joins TRBV12-5 and TRBJ2-1; 9 bases line up with TRBD1. V trimming: 6 bases; J trimming: 8 bases; junction bases outside the gene matches: 14. This CDR3 is built from 16 residues. In germline, CDR1 is LGHNT, CDR2 FRNRAP. The CDR3 here is CASGQDRDRVYDEQFF. CDR3 nucleotide sequence: TGTGCTAGTGGCCAGGACCGGGACAGGGTATACGATGAGCAGTTCTTC.

Concerning this clonotype: A read error is possible here, since a much larger clone lies one base away. This rearrangement joins TRBV5-1 to TRBJ1-2, with 7 bases matching TRBD1. V shed 4 bases, J shed 7 bases, and the junction held 13 bases outside the gene matches. The CDR3 runs to 15 residues. From germline, CDR1 is SGHRS and CDR2 YFSETQ. CDR3 bases: TGCGCCAGCAGCCCCTTTTCGGACAGGAAATCTGGCTACACCTTC. Protein: CASSPFSDRKSGYTF.

This clonotype was seen a few times. V gene TRBV11-2 combines with J gene TRBJ2-7, with D perhaps given as TRBD1 or TRBD2 (6 bases each). V was cut by 6 bases and J by 2 bases, with 17 bases left in between. The CDR3 has 15 residues. Germline CDR1 is SGHAT and CDR2 is FQNNGV. The CDR3 spells CASSPGASETYEQYF. The CDR3 coding sequence is TGTGCCAGCAGTCCGGGGGCTAGCGAGACCTACGAGCAGTACTTC.

This clonotype was counted at least ten times. The chain has TRBV27 and TRBJ2-1, with D unclear. CDR1 MNHEY and CDR2 SMNVEV come from the germline V gene (reference sequence). The CDR3 is 13 residues long. The V end lost 2 bases, the J end lost 6 bases, and 8 bases lay between the germline ends. CDR3 in amino acids: CASSLGVANEQFF. Here the CDR3 DNA reads TGTGCCAGCAGTTTAGGGGTGGCCAATGAGCAGTTCTTC.

This clonotype was picked up many times. The chain couples TRBV9 to TRBJ2-5; D gene uncertain. This CDR3 is 13 amino acids long. Trimming removed 0 bases from V and 4 bases from J, with 7 bases in between. Germline loops: CDR1 SGDLS, CDR2 YYNGEE. In DNA form, the CDR3 reads TGTGCCAGCAGCGTAGCTCCTGGAGAGACCCAGTACTTC. Residues: CASSVAPGETQYF.

Ten or more counts support this clonotype. The V call is TRBV5-1, the J call TRBJ2-7, with TRBD2 matching 7 bases. This CDR3 is built from 15 residues. Germline CDR1 SGHRS, CDR2 YFSETQ. V shed 0 bases and J 4 bases; nucleotides not matched to a gene: 7. The CDR3 protein is CASSLEASGFYEQYF. The CDR3 region has the DNA TGCGCCAGCAGCTTGGAGGCTAGCGGCTTTTACGAGCAGTACTTC. Full variable domain (remainder filled in from reference TRBV5-1 and TRBJ2-7): KAGVTQTPRYLIKTRGQQVTLSCSPISGHRSVSWYQQTPGQGLQFLFEYFSETQRNKGNFPGRFSGRQFSNSRSEMNVSTLELGDSALYLCASSLEASGFYEQYFGPGTRLTVT.

This clonotype was observed at least ten times. The rearrangement links TRBV7-9 to TRBJ1-3; D gene uncertain. The germline V gene encodes CDR1 SEHNR and CDR2 FQNEAQ (reference sequence). V was shortened by 2 bases and J by 3 bases, with 11 bases between the two germline ends. CDR3 length equals 15 residues. DNA for the CDR3: TGTGCCAGCAGCTTATGGGGTTCGTTTGGAAACACCATATATTTT. It translates to CASSLWGSFGNTIYF.